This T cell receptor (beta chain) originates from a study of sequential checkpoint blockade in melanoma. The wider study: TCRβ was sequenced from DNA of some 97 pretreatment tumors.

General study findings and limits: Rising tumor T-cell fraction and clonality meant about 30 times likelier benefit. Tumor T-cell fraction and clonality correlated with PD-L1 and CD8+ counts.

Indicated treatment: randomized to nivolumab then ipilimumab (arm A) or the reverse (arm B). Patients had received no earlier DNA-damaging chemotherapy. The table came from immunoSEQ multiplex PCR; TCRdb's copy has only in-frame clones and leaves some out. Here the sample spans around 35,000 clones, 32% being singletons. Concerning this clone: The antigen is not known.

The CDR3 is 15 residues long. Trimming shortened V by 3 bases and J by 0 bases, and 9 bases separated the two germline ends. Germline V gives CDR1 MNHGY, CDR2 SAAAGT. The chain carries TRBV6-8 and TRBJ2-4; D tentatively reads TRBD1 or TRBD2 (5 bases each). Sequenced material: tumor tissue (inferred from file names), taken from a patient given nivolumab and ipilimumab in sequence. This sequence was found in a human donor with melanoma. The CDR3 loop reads CASSYMGEAKNIQYF. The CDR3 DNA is TGTGCCAGCAGTTATATGGGGGAAGCCAAAAACATTCAGTACTTC.